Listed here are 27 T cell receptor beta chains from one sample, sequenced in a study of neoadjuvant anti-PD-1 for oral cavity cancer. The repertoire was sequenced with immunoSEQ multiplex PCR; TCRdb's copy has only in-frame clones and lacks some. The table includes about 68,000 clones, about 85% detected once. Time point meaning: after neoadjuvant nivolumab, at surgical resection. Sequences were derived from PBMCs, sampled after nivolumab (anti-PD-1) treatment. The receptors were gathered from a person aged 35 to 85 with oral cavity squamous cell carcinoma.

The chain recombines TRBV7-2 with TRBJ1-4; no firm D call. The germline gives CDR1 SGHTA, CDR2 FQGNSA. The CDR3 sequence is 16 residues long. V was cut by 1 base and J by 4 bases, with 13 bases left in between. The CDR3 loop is CASSLGPGVNNEKLFF. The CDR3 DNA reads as TGTGCCAGCAGCTTAGGTCCCGGGGTCAATAATGAAAAACTGTTTTTT.

The CDR3 DNA follows: TGCGCCAGCAGCTTGGGGGGCGAGGGCCGAGGAAACACCATATATTTT. Translated, it gives CASSLGGEGRGNTIYF. The chain has TRBV5-1 and TRBJ1-3; the D gene is possibly TRBD1 (5 bases). The CDR3 sequence is 16 residues long. Trimming left V 0 bases short and J 4 bases short, with 14 bases between. CDR1 and CDR2 (germline): SGHRS, YFSETQ.

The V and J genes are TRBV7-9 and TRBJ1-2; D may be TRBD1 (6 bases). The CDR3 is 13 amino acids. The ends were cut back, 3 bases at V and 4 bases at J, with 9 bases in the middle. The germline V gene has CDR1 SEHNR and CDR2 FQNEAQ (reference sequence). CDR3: CASSLDSFYGYTF. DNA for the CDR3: TGTGCCAGCAGCTTGGACAGTTTCTATGGCTACACCTTC.

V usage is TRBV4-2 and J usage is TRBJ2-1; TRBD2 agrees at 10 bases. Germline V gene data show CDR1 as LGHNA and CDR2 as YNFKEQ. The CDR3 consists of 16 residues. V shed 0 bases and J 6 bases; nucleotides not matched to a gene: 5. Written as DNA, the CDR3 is TGTGCCAGCAGCCAAGACCTAGCGGGAGCAACCAATGAGCAGTTCTTC. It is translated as CASSQDLAGATNEQFF.

CDR3 DNA sequence: TGTGCCAGCAGCTTGAATGCCGTTAATGAAAAACTGTTTTTT. Translating it yields CASSLNAVNEKLFF. This rearrangement joins TRBV7-2 to TRBJ1-4; D is unresolved. Between the trimmed V and J ends, which lost 3 bases and 4 bases, there was a span of 9 bases. The CDR3 length is 14 residues. Germline assignment: CDR1 SGHTA and CDR2 FQGNSA.

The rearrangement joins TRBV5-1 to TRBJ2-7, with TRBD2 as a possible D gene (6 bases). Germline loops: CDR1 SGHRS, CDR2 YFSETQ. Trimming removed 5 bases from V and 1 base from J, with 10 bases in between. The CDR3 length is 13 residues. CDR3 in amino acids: CASSWGDSYEQYF. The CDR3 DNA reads TGCGCCAGCAGTTGGGGGGATTCCTACGAGCAGTACTTC.

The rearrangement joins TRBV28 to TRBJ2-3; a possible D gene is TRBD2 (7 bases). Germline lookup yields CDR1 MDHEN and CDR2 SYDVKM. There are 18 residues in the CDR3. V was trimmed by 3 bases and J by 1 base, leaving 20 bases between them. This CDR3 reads CASSFTPKGGQGTDTQYF. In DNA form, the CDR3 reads TGTGCCAGCAGTTTTACGCCCAAGGGGGGGCAAGGCACAGATACGCAGTATTTT.

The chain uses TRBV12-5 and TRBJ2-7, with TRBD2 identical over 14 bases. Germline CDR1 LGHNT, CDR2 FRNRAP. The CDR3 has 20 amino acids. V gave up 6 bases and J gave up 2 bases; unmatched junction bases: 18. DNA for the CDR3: TGTGCTAGTGGCTACACCCCTCAACCGGGACTAGCGGGAGCCACCTACGAGCAGTACTTC. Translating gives CASGYTPQPGLAGATYEQYF. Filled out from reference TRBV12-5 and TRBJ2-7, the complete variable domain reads DARVTQTPRHKVTEMGQEVTMRCQPILGHNTVFWYRQTMMQGLELLAYFRNRAPLDDSGMPKDRFSAEMPDATLATLKIQPSEPRDSAVYFCASGYTPQPGLAGATYEQYFGPGTRLTVT.

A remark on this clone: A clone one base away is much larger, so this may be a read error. DNA for the CDR3: TGTGCCAGCATTTCCGACCCTGGAAACACCATATATTTT. As protein: CASISDPGNTIYF. The chain recombines TRBV27 with TRBJ1-3; D remains ambiguous. The CDR3 is made up of 13 amino acids. Trimming left V 7 bases short and J 2 bases short, with 9 bases between. The germline gives CDR1 MNHEY, CDR2 SMNVEV (reference sequence).

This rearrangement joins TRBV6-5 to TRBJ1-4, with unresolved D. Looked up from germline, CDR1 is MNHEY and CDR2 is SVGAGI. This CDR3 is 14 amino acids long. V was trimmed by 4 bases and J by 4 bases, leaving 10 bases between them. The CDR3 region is CASSLRHDNEKLFF. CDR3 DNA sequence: TGTGCCAGCAGTTTAAGGCATGATAATGAAAAACTGTTTTTT.

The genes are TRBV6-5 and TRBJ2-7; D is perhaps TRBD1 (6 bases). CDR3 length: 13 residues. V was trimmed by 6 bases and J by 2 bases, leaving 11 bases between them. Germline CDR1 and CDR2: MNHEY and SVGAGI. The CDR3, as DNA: TGTGCCAGCAGAAACAGGGCGGCCTACGAGCAGTACTTC. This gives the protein CASRNRAAYEQYF.

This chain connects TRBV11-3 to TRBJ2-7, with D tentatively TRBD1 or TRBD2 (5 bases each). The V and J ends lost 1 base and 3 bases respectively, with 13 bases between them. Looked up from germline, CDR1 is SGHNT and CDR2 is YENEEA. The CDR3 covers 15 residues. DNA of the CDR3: TGTGCCAGCAGCTTAGGCTCCGGGACCATCTACGAGCAGTACTTC. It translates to CASSLGSGTIYEQYF.

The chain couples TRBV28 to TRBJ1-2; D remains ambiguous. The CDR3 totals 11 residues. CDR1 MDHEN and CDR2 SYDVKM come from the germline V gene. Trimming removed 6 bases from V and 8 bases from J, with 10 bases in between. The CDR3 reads CASRAGPGYTF. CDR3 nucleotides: TGTGCCAGCAGAGCAGGCCCGGGCTACACCTTC.

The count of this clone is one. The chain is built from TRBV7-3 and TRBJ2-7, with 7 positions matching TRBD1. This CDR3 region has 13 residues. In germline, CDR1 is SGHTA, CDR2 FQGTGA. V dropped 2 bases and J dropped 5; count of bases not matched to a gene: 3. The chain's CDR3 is CASSLDRVDEQYF. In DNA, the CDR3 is TGTGCCAGCAGCTTAGACAGGGTGGACGAGCAGTACTTC. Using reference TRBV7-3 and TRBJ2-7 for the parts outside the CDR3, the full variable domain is GAGVSQTPSNKVTEKGKYVELRCDPISGHTALYWYRQSLGQGPEFLIYFQGTGAADDSGLPNDRFFAVRPEGSVSTLKIQRTERGDSAVYLCASSLDRVDEQYFGPGTRLTVT.

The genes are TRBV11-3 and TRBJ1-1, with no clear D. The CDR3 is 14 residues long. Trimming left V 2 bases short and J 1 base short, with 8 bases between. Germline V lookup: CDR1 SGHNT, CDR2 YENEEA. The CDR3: CASSLRAENTEAFF. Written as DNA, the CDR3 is TGTGCCAGCAGCTTAAGGGCAGAGAACACTGAAGCTTTCTTT.

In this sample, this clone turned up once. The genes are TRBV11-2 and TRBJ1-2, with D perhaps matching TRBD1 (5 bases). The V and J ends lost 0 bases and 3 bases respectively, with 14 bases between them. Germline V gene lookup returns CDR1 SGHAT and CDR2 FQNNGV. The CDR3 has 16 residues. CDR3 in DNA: TGTGCCAGCAGCTTAGAGGCAGGGAGAACGTACTATGGCTACACCTTC. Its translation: CASSLEAGRTYYGYTF. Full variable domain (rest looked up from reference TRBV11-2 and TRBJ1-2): EAGVAQSPRYKIIEKRQSVAFWCNPISGHATLYWYQQILGQGPKLLIQFQNNGVVDDSQLPKDRFSAERLKGVDSTLKIQPAKLEDSAVYLCASSLEAGRTYYGYTFGSGTRLTVV.

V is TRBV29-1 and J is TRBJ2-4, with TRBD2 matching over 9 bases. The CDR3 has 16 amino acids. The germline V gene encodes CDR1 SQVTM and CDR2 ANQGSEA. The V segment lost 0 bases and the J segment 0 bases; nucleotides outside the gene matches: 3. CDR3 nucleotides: TGCAGCGTTGAAGATCTACTAGCGGGAGCCAAAAACATTCAGTACTTC. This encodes CSVEDLLAGAKNIQYF.

CDR3 sequence reads: CASSSGSNQPQHF. CDR3 in DNA: TGTGCCAGCAGTTCCGGGAGCAATCAGCCCCAGCATTTT. This sequence joins TRBV6-6 and TRBJ1-5; D gene ambiguous. Germline V gives CDR1 MNHNY, CDR2 SVGAGI (reference sequence). The CDR3 is made up of 13 amino acids. V lost 4 bases and J 1 base, leaving 5 bases between the germline ends.

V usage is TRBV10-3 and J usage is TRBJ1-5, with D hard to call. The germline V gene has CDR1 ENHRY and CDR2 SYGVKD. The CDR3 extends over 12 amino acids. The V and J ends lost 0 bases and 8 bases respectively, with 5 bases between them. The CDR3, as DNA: TGTGCCATCAGTGAGTCAAGGGAGCCCCAGCATTTT. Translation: CAISESREPQHF.

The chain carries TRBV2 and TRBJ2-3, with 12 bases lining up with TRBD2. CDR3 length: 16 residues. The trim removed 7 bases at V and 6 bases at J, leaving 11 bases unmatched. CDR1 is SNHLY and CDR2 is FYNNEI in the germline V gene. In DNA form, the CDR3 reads TGTGCCAGCACCCGAGTGACTAGCGGGAGTGGGGATACGCAGTATTTT. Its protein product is CASTRVTSGSGDTQYF.

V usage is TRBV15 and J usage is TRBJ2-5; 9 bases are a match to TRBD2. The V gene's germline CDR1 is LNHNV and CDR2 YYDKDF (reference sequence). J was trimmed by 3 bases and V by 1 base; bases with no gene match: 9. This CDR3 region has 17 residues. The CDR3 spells CATSRGGPSSGEETQYF. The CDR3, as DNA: TGTGCCACCAGCAGAGGGGGACCCTCTAGCGGGGAAGAGACCCAGTACTTC. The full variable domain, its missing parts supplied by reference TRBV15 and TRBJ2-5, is DAMVIQNPRYQVTQFGKPVTLSCSQTLNHNVMYWYQQKSSQAPKLLFHYYDKDFNNEADTPDNFQSRRPNTSFCFLDIRSPGLGDTAMYLCATSRGGPSSGEETQYFGPGTRLLVL.

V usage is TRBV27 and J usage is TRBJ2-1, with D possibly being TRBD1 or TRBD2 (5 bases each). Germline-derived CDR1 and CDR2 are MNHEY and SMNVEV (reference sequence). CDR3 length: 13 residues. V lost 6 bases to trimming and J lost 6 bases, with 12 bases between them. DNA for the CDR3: TGTGCCAGCAGCCACGGGGCCAGCAATGAGCAGTTCTTC. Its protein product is CASSHGASNEQFF.

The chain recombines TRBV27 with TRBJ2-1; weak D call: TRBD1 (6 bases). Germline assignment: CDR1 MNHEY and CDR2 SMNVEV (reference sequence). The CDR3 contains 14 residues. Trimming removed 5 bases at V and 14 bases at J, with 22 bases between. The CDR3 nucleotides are TGTGCCAGCAGTCCCGAGGCTACAGGGAAGAGAGAGTTCTTC. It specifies CASSPEATGKREFF.

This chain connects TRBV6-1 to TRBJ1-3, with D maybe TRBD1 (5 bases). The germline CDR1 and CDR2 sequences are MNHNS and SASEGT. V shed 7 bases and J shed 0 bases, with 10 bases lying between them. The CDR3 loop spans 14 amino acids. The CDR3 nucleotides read TGTGCCAGCAAAAAGGACACCTCTGGAAACACCATATATTTT. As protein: CASKKDTSGNTIYF.

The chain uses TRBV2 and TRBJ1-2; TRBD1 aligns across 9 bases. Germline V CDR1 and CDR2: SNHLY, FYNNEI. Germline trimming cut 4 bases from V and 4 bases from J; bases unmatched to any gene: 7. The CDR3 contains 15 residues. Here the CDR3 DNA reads TGTGCCAGCAGTGCTTCGGGACAGGGAGCCTATGGCTACACCTTC. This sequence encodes CASSASGQGAYGYTF.

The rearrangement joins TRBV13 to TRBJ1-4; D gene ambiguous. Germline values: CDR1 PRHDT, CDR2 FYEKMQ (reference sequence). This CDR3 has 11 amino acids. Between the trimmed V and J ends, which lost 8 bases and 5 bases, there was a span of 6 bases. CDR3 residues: CASRGNEKLFF. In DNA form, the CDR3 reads TGTGCCAGCCGGGGAAATGAAAAACTGTTTTTT.

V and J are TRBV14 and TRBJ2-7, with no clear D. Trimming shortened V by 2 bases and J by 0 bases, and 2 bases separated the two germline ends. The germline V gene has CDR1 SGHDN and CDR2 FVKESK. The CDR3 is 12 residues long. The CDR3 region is CASSQYSYEQYF. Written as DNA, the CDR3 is TGTGCCAGCAGCCAATACTCCTACGAGCAGTACTTC.